This T cell receptor beta chain comes out of a study of beta chain features in type 1 diabetes. Study outcomes and limitations: All four CD4+ subsets from Type 1 diabetes patients carried moderately but significantly shorter TCRB CDR3s.

This clone appeared a few times. What it recognizes is unknown. CD4+ cells of the naive, central memory, regulatory and stem cell-like memory types were sorted via CD45RO/CCR7/CD25/CD127/CD95/CD27. Sorting gave populations that all exceeded 98% purity. Expressed TCRB transcripts were sequenced because the entire RNA isolate underwent reverse transcription. Profiled with immunoSEQ multiplex PCR; TCRdb holds only in-frame clones, not every one. Of about 640,000 clones in the sample, over 10% were seen once. The TCR comes from a young man with type 1 diabetes. Input material: naive CD4+ T cells from blood.

This CDR3 reads CASSQEGGQGAIDYGYTF. CDR3 in DNA: TGCGCCAGCAGCCAAGAAGGTGGGCAGGGGGCGATCGACTATGGCTACACCTTC. The gene calls are TRBV4-3 and TRBJ1-2, with TRBD1 identical over 8 bases. CDR1 is LGHNA, CDR2 YSLEER, per germline. V lost 0 bases, J lost 3 bases, and 12 bases stayed unmatched. The CDR3 spans 18 residues.